This T cell receptor (beta chain) appears in the sequencing data of a study of blood T cell repertoires in COVID-19. Study as a whole: Sites across the United States, Italy and Spain contributed samples from acute and convalescent COVID-19.

Study processing details: Reference gene primer amplification gave nucleated cell count estimates. This table comes from immunoSEQ multiplex PCR, and its TCRdb copy is limited to in-frame clones, with some not included. Clone size and V and J calls were adopted from that table, with D and trimming inferred from the DNA. Of fewer than 300,000 clones listed, around 84% are singletons. The V segment lost 5 bases and the J segment 7 bases; nucleotides outside the gene matches: 9. This CDR3 has 14 residues. CDR1 and CDR2 from the germline V gene are SGHNT and YYREEE (reference sequence). The source is a man aged 50-60 years with COVID-19, enrolled during active disease. Material: peripheral blood. The rearrangement joins TRBV5-4 to TRBJ1-2, with 9 bases fitting TRBD1. The CDR3 sequence is CASRATGGLGGYTF. As DNA, the CDR3 is TGTGCCAGCAGGGCTACAGGGGGCCTCGGTGGCTACACCTTC. Using reference TRBV5-4 and TRBJ1-2 for the parts outside the CDR3, the full variable domain is ETGVTQSPTHLIKTRGQQVTLRCSSQSGHNTVSWYQQALGQGPQFIFQYYREEENGRGNFPPRFSGLQFPNYSSELNVNALELDDSALYLCASRATGGLGGYTFGSGTRLTVV.